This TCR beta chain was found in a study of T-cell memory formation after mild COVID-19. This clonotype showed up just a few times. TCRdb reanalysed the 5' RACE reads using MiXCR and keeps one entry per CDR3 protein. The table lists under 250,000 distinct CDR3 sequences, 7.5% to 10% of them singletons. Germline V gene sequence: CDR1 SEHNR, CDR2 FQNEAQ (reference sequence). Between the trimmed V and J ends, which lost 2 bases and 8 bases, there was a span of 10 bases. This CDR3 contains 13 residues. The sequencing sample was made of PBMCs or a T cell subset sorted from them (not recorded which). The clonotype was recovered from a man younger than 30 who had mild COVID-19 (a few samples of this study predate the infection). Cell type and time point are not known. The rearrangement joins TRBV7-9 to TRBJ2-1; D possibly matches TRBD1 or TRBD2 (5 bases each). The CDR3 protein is CASSLTGPDEQFF. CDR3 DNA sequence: TGTGCCAGCAGCTTAACGGGACCGGATGAGCAGTTCTTC. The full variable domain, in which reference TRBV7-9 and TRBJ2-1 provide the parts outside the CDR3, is DTGVSQNPRHKITKRGQNVTFRCDPISEHNRLYWYRQTLGQGPEFLTYFQNEAQLEKSRLLSDRFSAERPKGSFSTLEIQRTEQGDSAMYLCASSLTGPDEQFFGPGTRLTVL.